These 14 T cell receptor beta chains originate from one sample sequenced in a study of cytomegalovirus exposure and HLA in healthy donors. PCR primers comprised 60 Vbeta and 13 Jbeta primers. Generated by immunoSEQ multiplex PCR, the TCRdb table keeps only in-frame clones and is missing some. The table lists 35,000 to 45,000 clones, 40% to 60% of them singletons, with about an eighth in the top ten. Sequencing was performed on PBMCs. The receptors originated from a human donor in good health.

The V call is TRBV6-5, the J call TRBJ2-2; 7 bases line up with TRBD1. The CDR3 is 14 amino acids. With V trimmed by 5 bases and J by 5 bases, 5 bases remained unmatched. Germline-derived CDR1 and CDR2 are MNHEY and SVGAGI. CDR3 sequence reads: CASSLYRGTGELFF. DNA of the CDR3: TGTGCCAGCAGTCTCTACAGGGGTACCGGGGAGCTGTTTTTT.

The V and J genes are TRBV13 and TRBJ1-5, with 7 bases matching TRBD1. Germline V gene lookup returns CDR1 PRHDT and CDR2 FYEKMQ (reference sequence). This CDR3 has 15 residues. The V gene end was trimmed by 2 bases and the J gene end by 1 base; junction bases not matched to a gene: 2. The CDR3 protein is CASSLQQGSNQPQHF. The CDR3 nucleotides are TGTGCCAGCAGCTTACAACAGGGGAGCAATCAGCCCCAGCATTTT. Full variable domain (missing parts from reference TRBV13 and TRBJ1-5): AAGVIQSPRHLIKEKRETATLKCYPIPRHDTVYWYQQGPGQDPQFLISFYEKMQSDKGSIPDRFSAQQFSDYHSELNMSSLELGDSALYFCASSLQQGSNQPQHFGDGTRLSIL.

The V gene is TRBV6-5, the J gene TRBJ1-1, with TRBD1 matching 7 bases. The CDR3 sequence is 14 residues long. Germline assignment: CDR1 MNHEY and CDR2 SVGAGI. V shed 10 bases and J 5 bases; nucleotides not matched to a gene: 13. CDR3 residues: CATIQGGTGTEAFF. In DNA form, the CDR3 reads TGTGCCACCATCCAGGGGGGAACAGGGACTGAAGCTTTCTTT.

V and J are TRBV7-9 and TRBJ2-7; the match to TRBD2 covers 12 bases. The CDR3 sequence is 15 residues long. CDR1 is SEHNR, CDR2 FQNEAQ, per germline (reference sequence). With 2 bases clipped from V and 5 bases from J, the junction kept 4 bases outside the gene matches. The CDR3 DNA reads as TGTGCCAGCAGCTTATCTAGCGGGAGGGCCCACGAGCAGTACTTC. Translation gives CASSLSSGRAHEQYF.

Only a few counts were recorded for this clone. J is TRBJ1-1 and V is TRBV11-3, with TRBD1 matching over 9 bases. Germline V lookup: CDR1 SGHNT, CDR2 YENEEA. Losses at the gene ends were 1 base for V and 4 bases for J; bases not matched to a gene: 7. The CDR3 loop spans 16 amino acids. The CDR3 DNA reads TGTGCCAGCAGCTTAGGAGGACAGGGGTTGGGCACTGAAGCTTTCTTT. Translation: CASSLGGQGLGTEAFF.

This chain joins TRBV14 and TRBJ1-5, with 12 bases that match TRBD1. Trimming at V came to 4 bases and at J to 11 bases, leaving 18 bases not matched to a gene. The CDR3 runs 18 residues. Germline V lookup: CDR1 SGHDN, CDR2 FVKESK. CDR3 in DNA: TGTGCCAGCAGCCCAAGATGGGGGACAGGGGGCATGAAAGTGTCCCAGCATTTT. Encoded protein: CASSPRWGTGGMKVSQHF.

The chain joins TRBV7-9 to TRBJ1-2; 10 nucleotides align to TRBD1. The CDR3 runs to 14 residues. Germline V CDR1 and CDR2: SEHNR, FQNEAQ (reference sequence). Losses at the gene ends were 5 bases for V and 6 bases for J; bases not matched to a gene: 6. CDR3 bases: TGTGCCAGCAGCCCAGACAGGGGGCAGCATGGCTACACCTTC. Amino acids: CASSPDRGQHGYTF.

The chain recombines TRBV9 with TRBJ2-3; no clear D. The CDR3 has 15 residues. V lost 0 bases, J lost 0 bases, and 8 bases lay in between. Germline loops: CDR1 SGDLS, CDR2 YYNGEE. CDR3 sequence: CASSVDGPSTDTQYF. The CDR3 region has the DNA TGTGCCAGCAGCGTAGACGGTCCCAGCACAGATACGCAGTATTTT.

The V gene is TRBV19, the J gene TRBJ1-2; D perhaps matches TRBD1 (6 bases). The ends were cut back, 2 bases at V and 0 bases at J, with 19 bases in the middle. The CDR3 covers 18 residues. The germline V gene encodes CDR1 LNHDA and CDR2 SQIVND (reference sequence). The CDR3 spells CASSIRFGGQGTNYGYTF. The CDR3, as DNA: TGTGCCAGTAGTATACGATTCGGCGGGCAGGGGACTAACTATGGCTACACCTTC.

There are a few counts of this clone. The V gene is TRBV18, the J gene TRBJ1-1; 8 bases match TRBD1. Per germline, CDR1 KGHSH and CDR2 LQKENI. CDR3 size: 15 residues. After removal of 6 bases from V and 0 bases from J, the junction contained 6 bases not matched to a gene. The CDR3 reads CASSSQGALNTEAFF. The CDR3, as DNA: TGTGCCAGCTCGTCTCAGGGGGCACTGAACACTGAAGCTTTCTTT.

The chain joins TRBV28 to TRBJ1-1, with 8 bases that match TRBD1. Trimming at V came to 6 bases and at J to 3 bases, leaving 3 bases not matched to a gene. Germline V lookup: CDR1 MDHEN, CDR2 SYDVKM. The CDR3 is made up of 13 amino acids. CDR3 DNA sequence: TGTGCCAGCAGCCTCAGGGGGCACACTGAAGCTTTCTTT. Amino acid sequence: CASSLRGHTEAFF.

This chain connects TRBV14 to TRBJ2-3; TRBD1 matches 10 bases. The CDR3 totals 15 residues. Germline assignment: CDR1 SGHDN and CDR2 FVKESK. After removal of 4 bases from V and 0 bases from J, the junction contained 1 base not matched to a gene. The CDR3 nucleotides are TGTGCCAGCAGCCTGGACAGGGGGAGCACAGATACGCAGTATTTT. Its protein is CASSLDRGSTDTQYF.

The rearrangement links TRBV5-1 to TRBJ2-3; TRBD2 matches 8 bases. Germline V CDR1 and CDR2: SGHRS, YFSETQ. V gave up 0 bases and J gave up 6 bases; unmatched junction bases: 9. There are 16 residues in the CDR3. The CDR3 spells CASSLEGQRGKDTQYF. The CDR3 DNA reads TGCGCCAGCAGCTTGGAAGGCCAGCGGGGGAAGGATACGCAGTATTTT. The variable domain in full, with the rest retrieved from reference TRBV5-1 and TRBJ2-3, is KAGVTQTPRYLIKTRGQQVTLSCSPISGHRSVSWYQQTPGQGLQFLFEYFSETQRNKGNFPGRFSGRQFSNSRSEMNVSTLELGDSALYLCASSLEGQRGKDTQYFGPGTRLTVL.

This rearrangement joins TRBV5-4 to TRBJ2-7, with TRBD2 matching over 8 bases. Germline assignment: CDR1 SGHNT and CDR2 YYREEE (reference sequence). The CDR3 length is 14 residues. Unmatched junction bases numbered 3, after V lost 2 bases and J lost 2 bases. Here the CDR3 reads CASSFRGGPYEQYF. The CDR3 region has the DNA TGTGCCAGCAGCTTCCGGGGGGGGCCCTACGAGCAGTACTTC.